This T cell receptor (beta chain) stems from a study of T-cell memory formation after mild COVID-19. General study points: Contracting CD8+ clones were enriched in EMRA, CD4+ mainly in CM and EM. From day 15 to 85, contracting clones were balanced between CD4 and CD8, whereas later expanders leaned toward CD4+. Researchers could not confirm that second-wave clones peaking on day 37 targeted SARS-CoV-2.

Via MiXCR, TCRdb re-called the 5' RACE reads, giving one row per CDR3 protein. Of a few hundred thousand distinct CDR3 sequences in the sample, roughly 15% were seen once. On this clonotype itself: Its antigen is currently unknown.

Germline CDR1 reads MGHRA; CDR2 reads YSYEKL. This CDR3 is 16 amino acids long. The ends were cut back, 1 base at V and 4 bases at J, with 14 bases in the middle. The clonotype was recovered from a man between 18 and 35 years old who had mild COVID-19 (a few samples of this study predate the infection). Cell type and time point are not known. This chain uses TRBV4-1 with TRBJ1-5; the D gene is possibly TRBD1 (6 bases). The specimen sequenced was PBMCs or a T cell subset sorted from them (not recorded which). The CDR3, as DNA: TGCGCCAGCAGCCAAGGTATGATGGGGACAAATCAGCCCCAGCATTTT. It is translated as CASSQGMMGTNQPQHF.